The 15 T cell receptor beta chains below were found in one sample sequenced in a study of cytomegalovirus exposure and HLA in healthy donors. PCR was performed using 60 Vbeta and 13 Jbeta primers. Profiled with immunoSEQ multiplex PCR; TCRdb holds only in-frame clones, not every one. The sample has 190,000 or so clones. The material sequenced was PBMCs. All receptors derive from a boy aged 5-17 years in good health and CMV-seronegative.

The chain has TRBV7-9 and TRBJ2-2, with D unclear. Trimming cost V 3 bases and J 0 bases, with 5 bases left between them. Germline V gene sequence: CDR1 SEHNR, CDR2 FQNEAQ (reference sequence). CDR3 size: 14 residues. The CDR3 nucleotides read TGTGCCAGCAGCTTGGCTTCGAACACCGGGGAGCTGTTTTTT. The encoded protein is CASSLASNTGELFF.

Regarding this clone: One junction end does not reproduce the germline sequence, and a read error may be involved. At the DNA level, this CDR3 is encoded by other sequences in the same sample as well. The chain combines TRBV13 with TRBJ1-3; unclear D gene. Germline assignment: CDR1 PRHDT and CDR2 FYEKMQ (reference sequence). CDR3 size: 14 residues. The CDR3 reads CASSPFLERNTIYF. CDR3 DNA sequence: TGTGCCAGCAGCCCATTTCTAGAGAGGAACACTATATATTTT.

This rearrangement joins TRBV13 to TRBJ1-5; D ambiguous. Per germline, CDR1 PRHDT and CDR2 FYEKMQ (reference sequence). The CDR3 has 18 residues. V lost 0 bases and J 0 bases, leaving 15 bases between the germline ends. The CDR3 loop reads CASSLGRGREHSNQPQHF. The CDR3 bases are TGTGCCAGCAGCTTAGGGCGAGGGCGGGAACATAGCAATCAGCCCCAGCATTTT.

The rearrangement uses TRBV10-3 and TRBJ1-5, with TRBD1 as a possible D gene (6 bases). CDR1 is ENHRY, CDR2 SYGVKD, per germline. The CDR3 sequence is 13 residues long. Trimming shortened V by 3 bases and J by 4 bases, and 7 bases separated the two germline ends. The CDR3 coding sequence is TGTGCCATCAGTGACGGACAGAATCAGCCCCAGCATTTT. Its translation: CAISDGQNQPQHF.

The rearrangement joins TRBV13 to TRBJ2-2; D is perhaps TRBD2 (5 bases). Germline CDR1 is PRHDT and CDR2 is FYEKMQ (reference sequence). The CDR3 runs 17 residues. Between the trimmed V and J ends, which lost 5 bases and 5 bases, there was a span of 21 bases. Here the CDR3 reads CASSPATRFLGTGELFF. The CDR3 DNA follows: TGTGCCAGCAGCCCGGCAACTAGATTTCTTGGTACCGGGGAGCTGTTTTTT.

V is TRBV6-5 and J is TRBJ1-2, with 9 bases fitting TRBD1. V shed 6 bases, J shed 3 bases, and the junction held 5 bases outside the gene matches. Germline V gene data show CDR1 as MNHEY and CDR2 as SVGAGI. The CDR3 is 14 amino acids. CDR3 in amino acids: CASRRQGGDYGYTF. The CDR3 bases are TGTGCCAGCAGAAGACAGGGGGGGGACTATGGCTACACCTTC.

The V and J genes are TRBV4-1 and TRBJ1-2; 7 bases align to TRBD1. Germline V gene sequence: CDR1 MGHRA, CDR2 YSYEKL. The CDR3 length is 15 residues. V was clipped by 4 bases and J by 0 bases; unmatched bases: 5. CDR3 bases: TGCGCCAGCAGCCTTTCAGGGGGTCCTAACTATGGCTACACCTTC. Translating it yields CASSLSGGPNYGYTF.

The rearrangement joins TRBV10-2 to TRBJ1-5; the match to TRBD1 covers 7 bases. This CDR3 is built from 15 residues. With 0 bases clipped from V and 7 bases from J, the junction kept 6 bases outside the gene matches. Germline lookup yields CDR1 WSHSY and CDR2 SAAADI. DNA of the CDR3: TGCGCCAGCAGTGAGTCCAGGGGGTCGGAGCAGCCCCAGCATTTT. Translated, it gives CASSESRGSEQPQHF.

V gene TRBV7-9 combines with J gene TRBJ2-5; D call uncertain. CDR1 is SEHNR and CDR2 is FQNEAQ in the germline V gene (reference sequence). This CDR3 comprises 14 residues. Trimming cost V 4 bases and J 1 base, with 10 bases left between them. CDR3 sequence: CASSSPPGQETQYF. DNA for the CDR3: TGTGCCAGCAGCTCTCCCCCGGGCCAAGAGACCCAGTACTTC.

This sequence joins TRBV6-5 and TRBJ1-4; TRBD1 aligns across 7 bases. The CDR3 has 16 residues. CDR1 MNHEY and CDR2 SVGAGI come from the germline V gene. After removal of 4 bases from V and 10 bases from J, the junction contained 15 bases not matched to a gene. CDR3 region: CASSSARGPALRKLFF. CDR3 DNA sequence: TGTGCCAGCAGTTCGGCTAGGGGGCCGGCCCTACGAAAACTGTTTTTT.

The chain couples TRBV5-1 to TRBJ2-6; the match to TRBD1 covers 8 bases. This CDR3 region has 17 residues. Germline V CDR1 and CDR2: SGHRS, YFSETQ. The V and J ends lost 4 bases and 0 bases, in that order; junction bases with no gene match: 6. In DNA form, the CDR3 reads TGCGCCAGCAGCCTTCGACAGGGGAGCTCTGGGGCCAACGTCCTGACTTTC. This sequence encodes CASSLRQGSSGANVLTF. Based on the CDR3 plus reference TRBV5-1 and TRBJ2-6, the full variable domain is KAGVTQTPRYLIKTRGQQVTLSCSPISGHRSVSWYQQTPGQGLQFLFEYFSETQRNKGNFPGRFSGRQFSNSRSEMNVSTLELGDSALYLCASSLRQGSSGANVLTFGAGSRLTVL.

V gene TRBV7-9 combines with J gene TRBJ2-1; 9 bases match TRBD2. This CDR3 has 17 residues. With 2 bases clipped from V and 3 bases from J, the junction kept 8 bases outside the gene matches. The germline CDR1 and CDR2 sequences are SEHNR and FQNEAQ (reference sequence). The CDR3 nucleotides read TGTGCCAGCAGCTTACTATCCAGCGGGGGGATCTACAATGAGCAGTTCTTC. Its translation: CASSLLSSGGIYNEQFF.

The chain uses TRBV27 and TRBJ2-7; tentative D call: TRBD1 (8 bases). The germline V and J ends were trimmed by 2 bases and 9 bases, with 20 bases remaining between them. The germline CDR1 and CDR2 sequences are MNHEY and SMNVEV (reference sequence). This CDR3 region has 15 residues. The chain's CDR3 is CASSLTGGAATWQYF. CDR3 nucleotide sequence: TGTGCCAGCAGTTTAACAGGGGGGGCAGCTACGTGGCAGTACTTC.

The gene calls are TRBV5-1 and TRBJ2-5; 10 nucleotides align to TRBD2. Germline V gene sequence: CDR1 SGHRS, CDR2 YFSETQ. This CDR3 spans 20 amino acids. The J segment lost 0 bases and the V segment lost 3 bases, leaving 17 bases of the junction unmatched. In DNA form, the CDR3 reads TGCGCCAGCAGCTCCAACCCCGCTAGCGGGGGCCCTGGGTACCAAGAGACCCAGTACTTC. Protein product: CASSSNPASGGPGYQETQYF.

The rearrangement links TRBV15 to TRBJ2-2; 8 nucleotides align to TRBD2. With V trimmed by 1 base and J by 3 bases, 1 base remained unmatched. CDR1 is LNHNV, CDR2 YYDKDF, per germline (reference sequence). There are 15 residues in the CDR3. The DNA of the CDR3 is TGTGCCACCAGCAGAGTGACTAGCGACACCGGGGAGCTGTTTTTT. Amino acid sequence: CATSRVTSDTGELFF.